This entry lists 25 T cell receptor beta chains sequenced from one sample in a study of T cell changes during pregnancy in multiple sclerosis. Here immunoSEQ multiplex PCR was the method, and the copy in TCRdb shows in-frame clones only, minus some. The sample has about 59,000 clones; approximately 94% are singletons. The sequenced sample was CD8+ T cells from peripheral blood mononuclear cells, obtained after pregnancy. The receptor set was obtained from a female donor with multiple sclerosis, enrolled in a pregnancy study.

The chain has TRBV13 and TRBJ2-7; 7 bases agree with TRBD2. The length of the CDR3 is 13 residues. V lost 3 bases, J lost 3 bases, and 2 bases stayed unmatched. Germline CDR1 PRHDT, CDR2 FYEKMQ (reference sequence). CDR3 sequence reads: CASSFGGSYEQYF. CDR3 in DNA: TGTGCCAGCAGCTTTGGCGGGAGCTACGAGCAGTACTTC. Based on the CDR3 plus reference TRBV13 and TRBJ2-7, the full variable domain is AAGVIQSPRHLIKEKRETATLKCYPIPRHDTVYWYQQGPGQDPQFLISFYEKMQSDKGSIPDRFSAQQFSDYHSELNMSSLELGDSALYFCASSFGGSYEQYFGPGTRLTVT.

The V call is TRBV6-1, the J call TRBJ2-1, with a tentative D call TRBD2 (5 bases). This CDR3 is built from 13 residues. Germline V gene sequence: CDR1 MNHNS, CDR2 SASEGT. Trimming removed 5 bases at V and 4 bases at J, with 9 bases between. CDR3 coding DNA: TGTGCCAGCAGTCCAACTAGGTACAATGAGCAGTTCTTC. It yields the protein CASSPTRYNEQFF.

The chain joins TRBV11-2 to TRBJ2-7; D possibly corresponds to TRBD1 (6 bases). This CDR3 contains 14 residues. Germline V gene data show CDR1 as SGHAT and CDR2 as FQNNGV. Trimming shortened V by 2 bases and J by 2 bases, and 10 bases separated the two germline ends. CDR3 sequence: CASSLWGRTYEQYF. The CDR3 DNA sequence: TGTGCCAGCAGCTTATGGGGGCGAACCTACGAGCAGTACTTC.

The chain links TRBV4-1 to TRBJ2-4; 10 bases agree with TRBD1. Per germline, CDR1 MGHRA and CDR2 YSYEKL. J gave up 8 bases and V 3 bases, and 7 bases lay outside the gene matches. CDR3 length: 15 amino acids. In nucleotides, the CDR3 is TGCGCCAGCAGCCAGCAGACAGGGGGCGCGGACATTCAGTACTTC. Its translation: CASSQQTGGADIQYF.

The chain uses TRBV7-9 and TRBJ1-1; TRBD1 matches at 8 bases. Germline V CDR1 and CDR2: SEHNR, FQNEAQ (reference sequence). With V trimmed by 2 bases and J by 5 bases, 10 bases remained unmatched. CDR3 size: 16 residues. The CDR3 region has the DNA TGTGCCAGCAGCTTATTTCAGGGGGCTTTGGGTACTGAAGCTTTCTTT. Translation gives CASSLFQGALGTEAFF.

Only one count was recorded for this clone. The CDR3 DNA sequence: TGTGCCAGCAGCTCGCGTAGCGGGGGATCCTACGAGCAGTACTTC. Translating it yields CASSSRSGGSYEQYF. V gene TRBV7-9 combines with J gene TRBJ2-7; TRBD2 agrees at 9 bases. V lost 4 bases, J lost 1 base, and 5 bases stayed unmatched. This CDR3 has 15 amino acids. The germline V gene encodes CDR1 SEHNR and CDR2 FQNEAQ (reference sequence).

The genes are TRBV7-8 and TRBJ2-4; 9 bases fit TRBD1. With 5 bases clipped from V and 0 bases from J, the junction kept 2 bases outside the gene matches. CDR1 is SGHVS, CDR2 FQNEAQ, per germline. The CDR3 spans 15 residues. This chain's CDR3 is CASSRQGEAKNIQYF. In nucleotides, the CDR3 is TGTGCCAGCAGCCGACAGGGGGAAGCCAAAAACATTCAGTACTTC.

The V and J genes are TRBV9 and TRBJ2-3; 8 nucleotides agree with TRBD2. CDR1 is SGDLS and CDR2 is YYNGEE in the germline V gene. J lost 4 bases, V lost 0 bases, and 4 bases had no gene match. The CDR3 contains 15 residues. This CDR3 is CASSVAGGGADTQYF. CDR3 DNA sequence: TGTGCCAGCAGCGTAGCGGGAGGGGGGGCAGATACGCAGTATTTT. Combining the CDR3 with reference TRBV9 and TRBJ2-3 gives the whole variable domain DSGVTQTPKHLITATGQRVTLRCSPRSGDLSVYWYQQSLDQGLQFLIQYYNGEERAKGNILERFSAQQFPDLHSELNLSSLELGDSALYFCASSVAGGGADTQYFGPGTRLTVL.

This chain links TRBV6-6 with TRBJ2-2; 11 positions agree with TRBD2. V was pared by 4 bases and J by 2 bases, with 3 bases of the junction left unmatched. Germline-derived CDR1 and CDR2 are MNHNY and SVGAGI (reference sequence). There are 16 residues in the CDR3. In DNA, the CDR3 is TGTGCCAGCAGTTTGGGACTAGCGGTTAACACCGGGGAGCTGTTTTTT. It codes for CASSLGLAVNTGELFF.

The chain has TRBV19 and TRBJ2-2; 8 bases agree with TRBD1. V shed 3 bases, J shed 4 bases, and the junction held 7 bases outside the gene matches. The CDR3 extends over 16 amino acids. The germline gives CDR1 LNHDA, CDR2 SQIVND (reference sequence). CDR3 loop: CASSMGEQGVTGELFF. The CDR3 coding sequence is TGTGCCAGTAGTATGGGGGAACAGGGGGTCACCGGGGAGCTGTTTTTT.

This chain links TRBV27 with TRBJ1-1; 10 bases map to TRBD1. J lost 4 bases, V lost 5 bases, and 1 base had no gene match. This CDR3 has 13 amino acids. Germline V CDR1 and CDR2: MNHEY, SMNVEV (reference sequence). CDR3 DNA: TGTGCCAGCAGTGGGACAGGGGCCACTGAAGCTTTCTTT. Translation gives CASSGTGATEAFF.

V and J are TRBV9 and TRBJ1-2, with 9 bases matching TRBD1. The CDR3 has 18 residues. Germline values: CDR1 SGDLS, CDR2 YYNGEE. J gave up 5 bases and V 0 bases, and 14 bases lay outside the gene matches. The CDR3 bases are TGTGCCAGCAGCGTAGGGAGGGGACAGGGATCGTCAAGTTATGGCTACACCTTC. Amino acid sequence: CASSVGRGQGSSSYGYTF.

The chain employs TRBV6-5 and TRBJ2-5; D is ambiguous. Trimming took 2 bases from V and 1 from J, leaving 5 bases between them. The V gene's germline CDR1 is MNHEY and CDR2 SVGAGI. This CDR3 has 13 amino acids. The CDR3 region is CASSYGGQETQYF. CDR3 in DNA: TGTGCCAGCAGTTACGGCGGCCAAGAGACCCAGTACTTC.

The chain combines TRBV19 with TRBJ2-1; possibly TRBD2 for D (6 bases). CDR1 LNHDA and CDR2 SQIVND come from the germline V gene (reference sequence). The CDR3 totals 14 residues. V was trimmed by 3 bases and J by 5 bases, leaving 11 bases between them. The CDR3 loop is CASSMAGSNNEQFF. The CDR3 coding sequence is TGTGCCAGTAGTATGGCGGGAAGCAACAATGAGCAGTTCTTC.

V gene TRBV5-1 combines with J gene TRBJ1-1; 7 bases are shared with TRBD1. Germline CDR1 SGHRS, CDR2 YFSETQ. J was trimmed by 10 bases and V by 4 bases; bases with no gene match: 7. CDR3 size: 12 residues. CDR3 protein: CASSPGGQPAFF. CDR3 in DNA: TGCGCCAGCAGCCCTGGGGGACAGCCAGCTTTCTTT.

The gene calls are TRBV15 and TRBJ1-2, with D unresolved. V lost 0 bases and J lost 6, with 8 bases in between. Germline CDR1 is LNHNV and CDR2 is YYDKDF (reference sequence). The CDR3 extends over 13 amino acids. The CDR3 loop is CATSRETGDGYTF. CDR3 DNA: TGTGCCACCAGCAGAGAGACCGGGGATGGCTACACCTTC.

The V and J genes are TRBV11-2 and TRBJ1-1; TRBD1 agrees at 8 bases. V lost 4 bases and J lost 2; bases outside the gene matches: 9. This CDR3 is 16 amino acids long. Germline CDR1 SGHAT, CDR2 FQNNGV. CDR3 in DNA: TGTGCCAGCAGCTCAATAGGACAGGGCGTAAACACTGAAGCTTTCTTT. Its protein is CASSSIGQGVNTEAFF.

The gene calls are TRBV29-1 and TRBJ2-1, with 7 bases identical to TRBD2. Germline V CDR1 and CDR2: SQVTM, ANQGSEA. Trimming cost V 8 bases and J 2 bases; bases outside gene matches: 12. The CDR3 sequence is 15 residues long. DNA for the CDR3: TGCAGCACCATTGGGGCGGGAGTAACCTACAATGAGCAGTTCTTC. It yields the protein CSTIGAGVTYNEQFF.

The chain combines TRBV7-2 with TRBJ2-7; possible D gene TRBD1, 5 bases. Germline lookup yields CDR1 SGHTA and CDR2 FQGNSA. The CDR3 consists of 13 residues. Trimming left V 5 bases short and J 6 bases short, with 14 bases between. CDR3 in amino acids: CASSLGGASEQYF. The CDR3, as DNA: TGTGCCAGCAGCCTCGGTGGGGCAAGCGAGCAGTACTTC.

V gene TRBV5-1 combines with J gene TRBJ2-7; no definite D call. CDR1 SGHRS and CDR2 YFSETQ come from the germline V gene. CDR3 length: 13 amino acids. V was cut by 5 bases and J by 4 bases, with 13 bases left in between. CDR3 sequence (DNA): TGCGCCAGCAGTTTTGAGGCGAGTTACGAGCAGTACTTC. Its protein product is CASSFEASYEQYF.

The sample holds one count of this clone. As DNA, the CDR3 is TGTGCCAGCAGTTTTAGAGGAGAATACGAGCAGTACTTC. This encodes CASSFRGEYEQYF. This chain joins TRBV28 and TRBJ2-7; D not certain. This CDR3 has 13 amino acids. V dropped 3 bases and J dropped 4 bases, with 10 bases sitting between them. In germline, CDR1 is MDHEN, CDR2 SYDVKM.

This chain joins TRBV28 and TRBJ1-5; 8 bases agree with TRBD1. V lost 3 bases, J lost 0 bases, and 7 bases stayed unmatched. The CDR3 consists of 17 residues. Per the germline V gene, CDR1 is MDHEN and CDR2 is SYDVKM. The CDR3 loop reads CASSFLTGTGSNQPQHF. DNA of the CDR3: TGTGCCAGCAGTTTTTTAACGGGGACAGGTAGCAATCAGCCCCAGCATTTT.

V is TRBV19 and J is TRBJ1-1; D is uncertain. Germline V CDR1 and CDR2: LNHDA, SQIVND (reference sequence). This CDR3 has 14 amino acids. Trimming cost V 6 bases and J 6 bases, with 17 bases left between them. The CDR3 sequence: CASRLRESNAEAFF. The CDR3 nucleotides are TGTGCCAGTAGGCTCCGGGAGTCAAACGCTGAAGCTTTCTTT.

The V and J genes are TRBV29-1 and TRBJ1-1, with TRBD1 matching 8 bases. V lost 0 bases and J lost 12; bases outside the gene matches: 3. Germline CDR1 is SQVTM and CDR2 is ANQGSEA. The CDR3 contains 11 residues. CDR3: CSVEEQGVSFF. The CDR3 DNA is TGCAGCGTTGAAGAACAGGGGGTGTCTTTCTTT. The entire variable domain, with the rest obtained from reference TRBV29-1 and TRBJ1-1, is as follows: SAVISQKPSRDICQRGTSLTIQCQVDSQVTMMFWYRQQPGQSLTLIATANQGSEATYESGFVIDKFPISRPNLTFSTLTVSNMSPEDSSIYLCSVEEQGVSFFGQGTRLTVV.

The chain combines TRBV4-1 with TRBJ1-1; no reliable D call. The V end was cut by 1 base, the J end by 2 bases, with 2 bases between. Germline lookup yields CDR1 MGHRA and CDR2 YSYEKL. This CDR3 contains 12 residues. The CDR3 bases are TGCGCCAGCAGCCAAGTAAACACTGAAGCTTTCTTT. Protein sequence: CASSQVNTEAFF.